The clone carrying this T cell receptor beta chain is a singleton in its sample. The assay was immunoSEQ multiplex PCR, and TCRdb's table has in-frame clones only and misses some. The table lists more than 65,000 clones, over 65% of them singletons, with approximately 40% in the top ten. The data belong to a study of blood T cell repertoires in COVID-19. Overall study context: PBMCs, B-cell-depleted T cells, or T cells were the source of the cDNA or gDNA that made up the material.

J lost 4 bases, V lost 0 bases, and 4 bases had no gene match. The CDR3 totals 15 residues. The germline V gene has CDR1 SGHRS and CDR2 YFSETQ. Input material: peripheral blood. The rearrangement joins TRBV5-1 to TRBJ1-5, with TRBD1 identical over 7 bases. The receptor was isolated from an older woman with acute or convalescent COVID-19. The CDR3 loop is CASSLGDSYNQPQHF. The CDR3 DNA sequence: TGCGCCAGCAGCTTGGGGGACAGCTATAATCAGCCCCAGCATTTT. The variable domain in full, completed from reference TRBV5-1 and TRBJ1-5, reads KAGVTQTPRYLIKTRGQQVTLSCSPISGHRSVSWYQQTPGQGLQFLFEYFSETQRNKGNFPGRFSGRQFSNSRSEMNVSTLELGDSALYLCASSLGDSYNQPQHFGDGTRLSIL.